One and the same sample provided the 27 T cell receptor beta chains below, sequenced in a study of cytomegalovirus exposure and HLA in healthy donors. Primers included in the PCR were 60 Vbeta and 13 Jbeta primers. Measured with immunoSEQ multiplex PCR; TCRdb has only the in-frame clones, and not every one. The profile covers approximately 94,000 clones, with more than 75% appearing a single time and roughly 5% taken by the ten largest. Sequenced: PBMCs. The receptors come from a man aged 25-45 years in good health and CMV-seropositive.

J is TRBJ1-3 and V is TRBV28, with a weak D call TRBD1 (5 bases). V was pared by 5 bases and J by 1 base, with 18 bases between. This CDR3 comprises 17 residues. Per the germline V gene, CDR1 is MDHEN and CDR2 is SYDVKM. The CDR3 DNA sequence: TGTGCCAGCAGTAAGACCTTGCGTGGGGCGTCTGGAAACACCATATATTTT. It translates to CASSKTLRGASGNTIYF.

The chain combines TRBV6-5 with TRBJ1-2, with 7 bases identical to TRBD1. From germline, CDR1 is MNHEY and CDR2 SVGAGI. The CDR3 contains 15 residues. After removal of 11 bases from V and 5 bases from J, the junction contained 17 bases not matched to a gene. The DNA of the CDR3 is TGTGCCGGCAAGGCGACAGGGCTCCCTTTTTATGGCTACACCTTC. Its translation is CAGKATGLPFYGYTF.

This clone has only a few counts. The chain links TRBV5-4 to TRBJ2-5; 9 nucleotides line up with TRBD2. The CDR3 is 15 amino acids. Germline CDR1 is SGHNT and CDR2 is YYREEE (reference sequence). With V trimmed by 1 base and J by 2 bases, 3 bases remained unmatched. CDR3 sequence: CASSLRLAGQETQYF. In nucleotides, the CDR3 is TGTGCCAGCAGCTTGAGGCTAGCGGGACAAGAGACCCAGTACTTC. The full variable domain, rest sourced from reference TRBV5-4 and TRBJ2-5, is ETGVTQSPTHLIKTRGQQVTLRCSSQSGHNTVSWYQQALGQGPQFIFQYYREEENGRGNFPPRFSGLQFPNYSSELNVNALELDDSALYLCASSLRLAGQETQYFGPGTRLLVL.

The rearrangement links TRBV4-1 to TRBJ1-5; D uncertain. The CDR3 spans 15 residues. CDR1 and CDR2 (germline): MGHRA, YSYEKL. Trimming took off 3 bases at V and 1 base at J, with 10 bases between the two ends. The chain's CDR3 is CASSHDWRSNQPQHF. In DNA, the CDR3 is TGCGCCAGCAGCCACGACTGGCGGAGCAATCAGCCCCAGCATTTT.

The CDR3 region is CSAQDNPGYTF. CDR3 in DNA: TGCAGCGCCCAGGACAATCCTGGCTACACCTTC. The chain uses TRBV20-1 and TRBJ1-2, with D maybe TRBD1 (5 bases). Germline lookup yields CDR1 DFQATT and CDR2 SNEGSKA (reference sequence). The CDR3 is 11 residues long.

CDR3 sequence (DNA): TGTGCCAGCAGGGAGGCCCTCGGCCACAATCAGCCCCAGCATTTT. Its protein product is CASREALGHNQPQHF. The rearrangement uses TRBV6-5 and TRBJ1-5; no firm D call. CDR1 is MNHEY and CDR2 is SVGAGI in the germline V gene. V was clipped by 6 bases and J by 3 bases, with 15 bases between them. This CDR3 has 15 amino acids.

The CDR3 sequence: CASSLSTANTGELFF. The CDR3 coding sequence is TGCGCCAGCAGCTTGTCGACAGCGAACACCGGGGAGCTGTTTTTT. The gene calls are TRBV5-1 and TRBJ2-2, with D perhaps TRBD1 (5 bases). The CDR3 loop spans 15 amino acids. The germline V gene encodes CDR1 SGHRS and CDR2 YFSETQ. V lost 1 base to trimming and J lost 0 bases, with 7 bases between them.

This chain joins TRBV5-6 and TRBJ2-3; no firm D call. CDR1 is SGHDT, CDR2 YYEEEE, per germline. CDR3 size: 15 residues. The V end was cut by 4 bases, the J end by 2 bases, with 14 bases between. CDR3 nucleotides: TGTGCCAGCAGCCCCCTGCAGCGCGCCACAGATACGCAGTATTTT. It codes for CASSPLQRATDTQYF.

This sequence joins TRBV5-1 and TRBJ1-1; D may be TRBD1 (5 bases). CDR1 and CDR2 (germline): SGHRS, YFSETQ. The CDR3 has 14 amino acids. V lost 0 bases and J 1 base, leaving 7 bases between the germline ends. Here the CDR3 reads CASSLVGANTEAFF. In DNA form, the CDR3 reads TGCGCCAGCAGCTTGGTTGGGGCGAACACTGAAGCTTTCTTT.

The chain combines TRBV7-9 with TRBJ1-2, with TRBD1 matching over 9 bases. Germline V gene sequence: CDR1 SEHNR, CDR2 FQNEAQ (reference sequence). J lost 2 bases, V lost 5 bases, and 6 bases had no gene match. The CDR3 has 15 amino acids. The CDR3: CASSPGQGHNYGYTF. In nucleotides, the CDR3 is TGTGCCAGCAGCCCGGGACAGGGACACAACTATGGCTACACCTTC.

V is TRBV5-1 and J is TRBJ1-1; 8 bases agree with TRBD1. CDR3 length: 15 amino acids. The germline gives CDR1 SGHRS, CDR2 YFSETQ. V shed 4 bases and J 4 bases; nucleotides not matched to a gene: 9. CDR3 coding DNA: TGCGCCAGCAGCGTGGGACCAGGGGGCAGCACTGAAGCTTTCTTT. Its protein product is CASSVGPGGSTEAFF.

The rearrangement links TRBV5-1 to TRBJ2-2; D is perhaps TRBD1 (5 bases). Germline V CDR1 and CDR2: SGHRS, YFSETQ. Trimming took off 1 base at V and 1 base at J, with 11 bases between the two ends. The CDR3 runs 16 residues. The CDR3 loop reads CASSLLATGNTGELFF. In DNA, the CDR3 is TGCGCCAGCAGCTTGTTGGCAACAGGGAACACCGGGGAGCTGTTTTTT.

The CDR3 sequence: CASSSLKGMNTEAFF. The CDR3 region has the DNA TGTGCCAGCAGCAGCCTAAAGGGGATGAACACTGAAGCTTTCTTT. The chain couples TRBV9 to TRBJ1-1; D perhaps matches TRBD1 (5 bases). The CDR3 is made up of 15 amino acids. Trimming took 4 bases from V and 0 from J, leaving 13 bases between them. The germline gives CDR1 SGDLS, CDR2 YYNGEE. The full variable domain, with the rest looked up from reference TRBV9 and TRBJ1-1, is DSGVTQTPKHLITATGQRVTLRCSPRSGDLSVYWYQQSLDQGLQFLIQYYNGEERAKGNILERFSAQQFPDLHSELNLSSLELGDSALYFCASSSLKGMNTEAFFGQGTRLTVV.

This chain joins TRBV5-6 and TRBJ1-1; tentative D call: TRBD1 (6 bases). The CDR3 consists of 15 residues. Germline values: CDR1 SGHDT, CDR2 YYEEEE. Between the trimmed V and J ends, which lost 4 bases and 1 base, there was a span of 14 bases. CDR3 loop: CASSTQGRGNTEAFF. In nucleotides, the CDR3 is TGTGCCAGCAGCACTCAGGGGAGGGGGAACACTGAAGCTTTCTTT.

This chain uses TRBV6-5 with TRBJ1-1; D is undetermined. The CDR3 is 12 residues long. Germline V gives CDR1 MNHEY, CDR2 SVGAGI. Trimming shortened V by 6 bases and J by 1 base, and 6 bases separated the two germline ends. The CDR3 DNA follows: TGTGCCAGCAGCCAGTGGAACACTGAAGCTTTCTTT. Its protein product is CASSQWNTEAFF.

J is TRBJ1-3 and V is TRBV2; D uncertain. V lost 7 bases and J lost 8, with 12 bases in between. The CDR3 sequence is 12 residues long. CDR1 and CDR2 from the germline V gene are SNHLY and FYNNEI. The DNA of the CDR3 is TGTGCCAGCATGACACGTCCGGACACCATATATTTT. It encodes CASMTRPDTIYF.

The chain carries TRBV7-2 and TRBJ2-7; 8 nucleotides match TRBD2. The germline CDR1 and CDR2 sequences are SGHTA and FQGNSA. This CDR3 is built from 13 residues. V lost 5 bases and J lost 7; bases outside the gene matches: 7. CDR3 nucleotide sequence: TGTGCCAGCAGCCCCACTAGCGGCAGGGAGCAGTACTTC. It translates to CASSPTSGREQYF.

The chain carries TRBV10-1 and TRBJ2-7; D is perhaps TRBD1 (5 bases). Looked up from germline, CDR1 is WNHNN and CDR2 is SYGVQD (reference sequence). Trimming stripped 0 bases from V and 2 bases from J, with 11 bases between. The CDR3 has 15 residues. The CDR3 loop is CASSESADRAYEQYF. CDR3 in DNA: TGCGCCAGCAGTGAGTCTGCTGACAGAGCCTACGAGCAGTACTTC.

V and J are TRBV6-5 and TRBJ2-3; D remains ambiguous. Germline V gene sequence: CDR1 MNHEY, CDR2 SVGAGI. This CDR3 contains 11 residues. Trimming removed 7 bases at V and 4 bases at J, with 6 bases between. The CDR3 nucleotides are TGTGCCAGCACTTTATCAGATACGCAGTATTTT. It encodes CASTLSDTQYF.

This clone occurred once. The chain carries TRBV7-9 and TRBJ2-7; weak D call: TRBD2 (5 bases). Trimming shortened V by 6 bases and J by 2 bases, and 11 bases separated the two germline ends. CDR1 is SEHNR, CDR2 FQNEAQ, per germline (reference sequence). CDR3 length: 13 amino acids. In DNA form, the CDR3 reads TGTGCCAGCAGACTAGGGCAGACCTACGAGCAGTACTTC. This gives the protein CASRLGQTYEQYF. Looking up the rest from reference TRBV7-9 and TRBJ2-7 gives the full variable domain: DTGVSQNPRHKITKRGQNVTFRCDPISEHNRLYWYRQTLGQGPEFLTYFQNEAQLEKSRLLSDRFSAERPKGSFSTLEIQRTEQGDSAMYLCASRLGQTYEQYFGPGTRLTVT.

The genes are TRBV5-1 and TRBJ1-6; TRBD1 aligns across 7 bases. Germline V gene lookup returns CDR1 SGHRS and CDR2 YFSETQ. This CDR3 has 15 amino acids. V lost 7 bases, J lost 7 bases, and 11 bases stayed unmatched. The CDR3 sequence is CASCRRGPDNSPLHF. In DNA, the CDR3 is TGCGCCAGCTGCCGAAGGGGGCCGGACAATTCACCCCTCCACTTT.

This clone has only one observation. The genes are TRBV6-5 and TRBJ1-1, with D tentatively TRBD1 (6 bases). This CDR3 has 12 amino acids. Germline CDR1 is MNHEY and CDR2 is SVGAGI. V was pared by 6 bases and J by 6 bases, with 11 bases between. The CDR3 reads CASSLQGSEAFF. The DNA for the CDR3 is TGTGCCAGCAGCTTACAGGGTTCTGAAGCTTTCTTT.

This clone was seen a handful of times. This sequence joins TRBV4-1 and TRBJ1-5; 8 positions agree with TRBD1. Germline CDR1 is MGHRA and CDR2 is YSYEKL. Losses at the gene ends were 2 bases for V and 4 bases for J; bases not matched to a gene: 4. This CDR3 comprises 15 residues. The CDR3 coding sequence is TGCGCCAGCAGCCAATTAACAGGGGGGAATCAGCCCCAGCATTTT. Encoded protein: CASSQLTGGNQPQHF.

The chain joins TRBV6-6 to TRBJ1-6; D is uncertain. Trimming shortened V by 10 bases and J by 5 bases, and 12 bases separated the two germline ends. Germline V gene data show CDR1 as MNHNY and CDR2 as SVGAGI (reference sequence). This CDR3 region has 13 residues. CDR3 region: CATRGSDNSPLHF. Written as DNA, the CDR3 is TGTGCCACGAGAGGAAGCGATAATTCACCCCTCCACTTT.

This chain joins TRBV10-3 and TRBJ1-4; 11 nucleotides line up with TRBD1. Germline CDR1 reads ENHRY; CDR2 reads SYGVKD. J lost 8 bases, V lost 5 bases, and 1 base had no gene match. The CDR3 extends over 13 amino acids. CDR3 sequence: CAISRTGGEKLFF. The CDR3 region has the DNA TGTGCCATCAGTCGGACAGGGGGCGAAAAACTGTTTTTT.

This clone was counted only a few times. The chain uses TRBV29-1 and TRBJ1-1; the match to TRBD1 covers 7 bases. Germline CDR1 is SQVTM and CDR2 is ANQGSEA. The CDR3 has 13 amino acids. V lost 4 bases, J lost 4 bases, and 6 bases stayed unmatched. For the CDR3, the DNA is TGCAGCGTTGGCAGGGGGAGTGCCACTGAAGCTTTCTTT. The encoded protein is CSVGRGSATEAFF.

The V call is TRBV6-4, the J call TRBJ2-1, with TRBD2 identical over 11 bases. V gave up 4 bases and J gave up 3 bases; unmatched junction bases: 2. Germline CDR1 is MRHNA and CDR2 is SNTAGT. There are 15 residues in the CDR3. The CDR3 DNA reads as TGTGCCAGCAGTGGGGGGACTAGCGGCTACAATGAGCAGTTCTTC. As protein: CASSGGTSGYNEQFF.